Below, 9 T cell receptor beta chains from the same sample are listed, as sequenced in a study of shared clonotypes between healthy human individuals. The protocol was immunoSEQ multiplex PCR, while the TCRdb copy is restricted to in-frame clones and leaves out a portion. The table lists roughly 2.6 million clones, over 85% of them singletons. The material sequenced was naive CD4+ T cells sorted from blood. The subset denotes: CD45RA+ positively selected. The receptors originated from a man between 18 and 35 years old in good health.

As regards this clone: This specimen includes other DNA sequences encoding the same CDR3. The V gene is TRBV28, the J gene TRBJ1-2; D not resolved. This CDR3 comprises 12 residues. CDR1 is MDHEN, CDR2 SYDVKM, per germline. Trimming left V 5 bases short and J 5 bases short, with 9 bases between. CDR3 protein: CASSPPGYGYTF. In DNA form, the CDR3 reads TGTGCCAGCAGTCCCCCAGGATATGGCTACACCTTC.

Only one count was recorded for this clone. The genes are TRBV2 and TRBJ1-4, with D uncertain. Trimming stripped 7 bases from V and 7 bases from J, with 13 bases between. Germline V lookup: CDR1 SNHLY, CDR2 FYNNEI. CDR3 size: 13 residues. This CDR3 reads CASNERPGEKLFF. Here the CDR3 DNA reads TGTGCCAGCAATGAGCGGCCAGGTGAAAAACTGTTTTTT.

The chain is built from TRBV12-5 and TRBJ2-1, with D possibly being TRBD1 or TRBD2 (6 bases each). V was pared by 4 bases and J by 9 bases, with 13 bases between. This CDR3 is 13 amino acids long. Germline loops: CDR1 LGHNT, CDR2 FRNRAP. CDR3 nucleotides: TGTGCTAGTGGTTGGGATAGGGGGGTTGAGCAGTTCTTC. Translated: CASGWDRGVEQFF.

This clone has a single count. The CDR3 protein is CASRDSGANVLTF. Here the CDR3 DNA reads TGTGCCAGCAGGGACTCTGGGGCCAACGTCCTGACTTTC. V is TRBV11-2 and J is TRBJ2-6, with no clear D. V dropped 6 bases and J dropped 0 bases, with 3 bases sitting between them. Per germline, CDR1 SGHAT and CDR2 FQNNGV. The CDR3 totals 13 residues.

V usage is TRBV19 and J usage is TRBJ1-3; perhaps TRBD1 as D (5 bases). CDR3 size: 12 residues. Germline V gene data show CDR1 as LNHDA and CDR2 as SQIVND (reference sequence). V lost 8 bases and J 1 base, leaving 6 bases between the germline ends. CDR3 sequence (DNA): TGTGCCAGTGGGGGTTCTGGAAACACCATATATTTT. This encodes CASGGSGNTIYF.

This chain links TRBV5-1 with TRBJ2-3; TRBD1 matches 7 bases. Trimming at V came to 4 bases and at J to 6 bases, leaving 5 bases not matched to a gene. CDR1 is SGHRS and CDR2 is YFSETQ in the germline V gene. This CDR3 spans 13 amino acids. CDR3 residues: CASSMTGTDTQYF. CDR3 in DNA: TGCGCCAGCAGCATGACAGGGACCGATACGCAGTATTTT.

As for this clone: Other nucleotide sequences from this sample produce the same CDR3. The genes are TRBV2 and TRBJ2-5; a weak D match, TRBD1 (6 bases). V lost 4 bases and J 4 bases, leaving 7 bases between the germline ends. The germline gives CDR1 SNHLY, CDR2 FYNNEI. The CDR3 loop spans 12 amino acids. Written as DNA, the CDR3 is TGTGCCAGCAGTGGAGGGGGAGAGACCCAGTACTTC. Protein product: CASSGGGETQYF.

This sequence joins TRBV2 and TRBJ1-6; TRBD1 matches 8 bases. Germline V gives CDR1 SNHLY, CDR2 FYNNEI. V trimming: 5 bases; J trimming: 9 bases; junction bases outside the gene matches: 6. This CDR3 region has 14 residues. The CDR3 nucleotides are TGTGCCAGCAGTTCGCAGGGGGCGGCTTCACCCCTCCACTTT. It codes for CASSSQGAASPLHF. Based on the CDR3 plus reference TRBV2 and TRBJ1-6, the full variable domain is EPEVTQTPSHQVTQMGQEVILRCVPISNHLYFYWYRQILGQKVEFLVSFYNNEISEKSEIFDDQFSVERPDGSNFTLKIRSTKLEDSAMYFCASSSQGAASPLHFGNGTRLTVT.

The J gene is TRBJ2-7, the V gene TRBV7-9; 15 bases are shared with TRBD2. The CDR3 sequence is 19 residues long. Germline V gene data show CDR1 as SEHNR and CDR2 as FQNEAQ (reference sequence). V dropped 1 base and J dropped 2; count of bases not matched to a gene: 9. Here the CDR3 reads CASSLEGTSGGSVAYEQYF. The CDR3 DNA reads TGTGCCAGCAGCTTAGAAGGGACTAGCGGGGGGAGTGTCGCCTACGAGCAGTACTTC. Drawing the rest from reference TRBV7-9 and TRBJ2-7, the complete variable domain is DTGVSQNPRHKITKRGQNVTFRCDPISEHNRLYWYRQTLGQGPEFLTYFQNEAQLEKSRLLSDRFSAERPKGSFSTLEIQRTEQGDSAMYLCASSLEGTSGGSVAYEQYFGPGTRLTVT.